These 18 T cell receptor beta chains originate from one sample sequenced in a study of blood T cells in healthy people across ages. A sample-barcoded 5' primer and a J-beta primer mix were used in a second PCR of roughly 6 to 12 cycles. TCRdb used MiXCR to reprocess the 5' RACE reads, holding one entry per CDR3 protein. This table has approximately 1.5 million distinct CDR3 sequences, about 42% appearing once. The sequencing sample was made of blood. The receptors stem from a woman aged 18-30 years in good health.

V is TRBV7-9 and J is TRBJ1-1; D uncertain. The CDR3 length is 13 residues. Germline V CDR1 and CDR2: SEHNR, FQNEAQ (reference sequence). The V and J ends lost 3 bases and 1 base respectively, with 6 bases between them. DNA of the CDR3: TGTGCCAGCAGCTTTGACGCGAACACTGAAGCTTTCTTT. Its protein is CASSFDANTEAFF.

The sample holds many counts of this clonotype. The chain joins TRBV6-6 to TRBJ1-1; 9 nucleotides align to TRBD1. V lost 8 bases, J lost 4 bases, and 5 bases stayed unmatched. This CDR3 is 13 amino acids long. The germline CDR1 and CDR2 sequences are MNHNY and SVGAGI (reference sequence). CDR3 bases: TGTGCCAGCTCGGACAGGGGAGCCACTGAAGCTTTCTTT. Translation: CASSDRGATEAFF.

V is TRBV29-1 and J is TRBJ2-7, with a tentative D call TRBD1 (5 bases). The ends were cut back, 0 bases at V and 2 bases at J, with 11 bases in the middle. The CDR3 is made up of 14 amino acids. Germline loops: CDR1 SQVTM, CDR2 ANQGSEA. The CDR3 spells CSVEDAQGPYEQYF. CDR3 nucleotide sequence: TGCAGCGTTGAAGATGCTCAGGGTCCCTACGAGCAGTACTTC.

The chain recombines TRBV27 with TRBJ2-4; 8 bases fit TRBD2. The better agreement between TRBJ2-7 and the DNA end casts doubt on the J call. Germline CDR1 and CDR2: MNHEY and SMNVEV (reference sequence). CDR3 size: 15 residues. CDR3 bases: TGTGCCAGCAGTTTAACCGGGACTAGACCCTACGAGCAGTACTTC. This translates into CASSLTGTRPYEQYF.

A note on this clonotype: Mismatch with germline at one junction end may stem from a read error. The CDR3 here is CAGSQESYNEQFF. CDR3 nucleotides: TGTGCCGGCAGCCAAGAAAGCTACAATGAGCAGTTCTTC. The gene calls are TRBV3-1 and TRBJ2-1; D not certain. CDR1 and CDR2 from the germline V gene are LGHDT and YNNKEL (reference sequence). The CDR3 covers 13 residues.

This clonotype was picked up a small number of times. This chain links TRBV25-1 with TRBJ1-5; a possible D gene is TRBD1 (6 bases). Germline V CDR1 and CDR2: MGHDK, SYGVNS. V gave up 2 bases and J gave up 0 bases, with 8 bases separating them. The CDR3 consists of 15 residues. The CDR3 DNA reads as TGTGCCAGCAGTGAAGGGGGCGGTAGCAATCAGCCCCAGCATTTT. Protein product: CASSEGGGSNQPQHF.

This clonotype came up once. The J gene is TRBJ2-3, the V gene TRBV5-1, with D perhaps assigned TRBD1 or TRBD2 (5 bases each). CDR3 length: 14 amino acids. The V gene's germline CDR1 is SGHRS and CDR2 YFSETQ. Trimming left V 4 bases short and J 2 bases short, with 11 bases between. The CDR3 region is CASSAGDVTDTQYF. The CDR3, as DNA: TGCGCCAGCAGCGCCGGGGACGTCACAGATACGCAGTATTTT.

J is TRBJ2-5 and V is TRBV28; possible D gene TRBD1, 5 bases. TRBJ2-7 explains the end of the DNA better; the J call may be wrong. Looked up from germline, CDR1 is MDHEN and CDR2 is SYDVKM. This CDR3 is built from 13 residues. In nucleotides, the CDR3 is TGTGCCAGCAGCCTCGGGCAGGGCTGCGAGCAGTACTTC. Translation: CASSLGQGCEQYF.

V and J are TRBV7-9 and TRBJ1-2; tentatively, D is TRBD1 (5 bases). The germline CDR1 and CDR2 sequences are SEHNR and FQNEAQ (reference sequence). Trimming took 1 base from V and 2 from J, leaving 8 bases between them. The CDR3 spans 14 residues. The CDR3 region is CASSLDNRNYGYTF. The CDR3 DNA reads TGTGCCAGCAGCTTAGATAACAGGAACTATGGCTACACCTTC.

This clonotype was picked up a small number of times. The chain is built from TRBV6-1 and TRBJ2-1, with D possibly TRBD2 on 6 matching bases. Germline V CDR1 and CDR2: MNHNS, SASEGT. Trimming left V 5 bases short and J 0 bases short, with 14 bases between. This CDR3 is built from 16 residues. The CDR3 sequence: CASSIARGPSYNEQFF. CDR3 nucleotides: TGTGCCAGCAGTATAGCGCGGGGCCCCTCCTACAATGAGCAGTTCTTC.

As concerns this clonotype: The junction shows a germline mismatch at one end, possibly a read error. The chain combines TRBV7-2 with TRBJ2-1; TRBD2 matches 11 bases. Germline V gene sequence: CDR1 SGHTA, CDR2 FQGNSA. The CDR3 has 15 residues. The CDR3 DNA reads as TGTGCCAGCAGCCCTGGACTAGCGGGCTACGATGAGCAGTTCTTC. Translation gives CASSPGLAGYDEQFF.

Here the CDR3 reads CASGTTDYEQYF. The DNA for the CDR3 is TGCGCCAGCGGGACAACCGACTACGAGCAGTACTTC. This chain links TRBV23-1 with TRBJ2-7; tentatively, D is TRBD1 (6 bases). TRBV23-1 is an open reading frame whose function is uncertain. This CDR3 region has 12 residues. Trimming stripped 8 bases from V and 3 bases from J, with 11 bases between.

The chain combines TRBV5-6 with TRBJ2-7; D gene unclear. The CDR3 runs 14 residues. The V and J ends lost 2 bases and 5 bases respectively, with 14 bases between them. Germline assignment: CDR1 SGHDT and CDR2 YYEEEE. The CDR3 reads CASSLSFGSHEQYF. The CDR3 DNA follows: TGTGCCAGCAGCTTATCCTTCGGGTCCCACGAGCAGTACTTC.

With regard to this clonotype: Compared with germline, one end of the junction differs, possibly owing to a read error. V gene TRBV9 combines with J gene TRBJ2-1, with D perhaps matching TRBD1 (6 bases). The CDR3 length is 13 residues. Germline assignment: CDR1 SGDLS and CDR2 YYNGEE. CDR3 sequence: CAGSTSRGNEQFF. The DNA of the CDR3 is TGTGCCGGCAGCACTTCCAGGGGAAATGAGCAGTTCTTC. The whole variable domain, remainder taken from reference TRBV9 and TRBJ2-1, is DSGVTQTPKHLITATGQRVTLRCSPRSGDLSVYWYQQSLDQGLQFLIQYYNGEERAKGNILERFSAQQFPDLHSELNLSSLELGDSALYFCAGSTSRGNEQFFGPGTRLTVL.

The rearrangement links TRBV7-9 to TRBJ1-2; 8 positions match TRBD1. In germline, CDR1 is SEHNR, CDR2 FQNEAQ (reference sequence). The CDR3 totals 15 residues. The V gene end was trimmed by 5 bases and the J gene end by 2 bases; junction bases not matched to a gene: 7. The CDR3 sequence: CASSGRDRTNYGYTF. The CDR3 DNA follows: TGTGCCAGCAGCGGCAGGGACAGGACGAACTATGGCTACACCTTC.

This chain's CDR3 is CASSTMTGQPQHF. In DNA, the CDR3 is TGCGCCAGCAGCACTATGACCGGGCAGCCCCAGCATTTT. The rearrangement joins TRBV5-1 to TRBJ1-5; D remains unclear. The CDR3 consists of 13 residues. Germline V gene sequence: CDR1 SGHRS, CDR2 YFSETQ. V was clipped by 4 bases and J by 7 bases, with 12 bases between them.

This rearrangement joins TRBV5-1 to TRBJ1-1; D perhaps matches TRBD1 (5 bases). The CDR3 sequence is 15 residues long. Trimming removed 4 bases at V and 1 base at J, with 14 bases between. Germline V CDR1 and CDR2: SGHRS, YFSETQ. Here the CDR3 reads CASSGGRGSNTEAFF. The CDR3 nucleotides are TGCGCCAGCAGCGGGGGTAGGGGCTCGAACACTGAAGCTTTCTTT.

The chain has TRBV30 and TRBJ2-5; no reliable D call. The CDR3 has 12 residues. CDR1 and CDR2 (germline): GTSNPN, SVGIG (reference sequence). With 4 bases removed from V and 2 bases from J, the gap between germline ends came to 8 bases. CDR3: CAWNRIQETQYF. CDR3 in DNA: TGTGCCTGGAATCGGATTCAAGAGACCCAGTACTTC.